This is a list of T cell receptor beta chains from one sample in a study of T cells in narcolepsy. Assay: immunoSEQ multiplex PCR; the TCRdb copy retains only in-frame clones and omits some. The sample has 30,000 or so clones, approximately 80% seen once. Sequencing was done on a sample of CD45RA- memory CD4+ T cells from PBMCs. These receptor sequences come from a human donor with narcolepsy. Both conserved end residues are part of each CDR3. The order of the fields is J gene, D gene, clone size, V gene, CDR3 protein, CDR3 DNA. A D gene is named only where the DNA matches it firmly. Clone sizes are given selectively: once, few, many, or a class where the clone is expanded.

TRBJ2-7,.,.,TRBV19,CASSKRGRSYEQYF,TGTGCCAGTAGTAAAAGGGGACGCTCCTACGAGCAGTACTTC
TRBJ1-4,.,.,TRBV29-1,CSVLPGTSQGEKLFF,TGCAGCGTTTTACCAGGGACTTCTCAAGGAGAAAAACTGTTTTTT
TRBJ1-1,TRBD1,.,TRBV7-3,CASSLTTPTGGTEAFF,TGTGCCAGCAGCTTAACGACTCCGACAGGGGGGACTGAAGCTTTCTTT
TRBJ1-5,.,.,TRBV19,CASCGGGRGQPQHF,TGTGCCAGTTGCGGCGGGGGGCGAGGGCAGCCCCAGCATTTT
TRBJ2-7,TRBD1,.,TRBV5-1,CASSSTGGSYEQYF,TGCGCCAGCAGCTCTACAGGGGGGTCCTACGAGCAGTACTTC
TRBJ2-5,TRBD2,.,TRBV5-1,CASSLGGTSGGPGETQYF,TGCGCCAGCAGCTTGGGCGGGACTAGCGGGGGCCCGGGGGAGACCCAGTACTTC
TRBJ1-2,TRBD1,.,TRBV19,CASSIPGQGLNYGYTF,TGTGCCAGTAGTATCCCTGGACAGGGACTTAACTATGGCTACACCTTC
TRBJ2-1,.,.,TRBV6-5,CASSYPRGYNEQFF,TGTGCCAGCAGTTACCCGAGGGGCTACAATGAGCAGTTCTTC
TRBJ1-4,.,.,TRBV5-5,CASSLVGGRGNEKLFF,TGTGCCAGCAGCTTGGTCGGGGGCAGGGGTAATGAAAAACTGTTTTTT
TRBJ2-5,.,few,TRBV18,CASSPLASQETQYF,TGTGCCAGCTCACCACTGGCCTCTCAAGAGACCCAGTACTTC
TRBJ1-6,.,.,TRBV28,CASSSSPGLGSSYNSPLHF,TGTGCCAGCAGTTCCTCACCGGGGCTGGGCAGCTCCTATAATTCACCCCTCCACTTT
TRBJ2-3,.,.,TRBV28,CATKVTSDGNPSTDTQYF,TGTGCCACCAAGGTGACATCCGACGGGAACCCAAGCACAGATACGCAGTATTTT
TRBJ1-1,.,.,TRBV30,CAWDGGANTEAFF,TGTGCCTGGGACGGGGGGGCGAACACTGAAGCTTTCTTT
TRBJ1-2,.,.,TRBV5-6,CASSPQGPNYGYTF,TGTGCCAGCAGCCCGCAAGGACCGAACTATGGCTACACCTTC
TRBJ2-5,TRBD2,.,TRBV2,CASSASSGRETQYF,TGTGCCAGCAGTGCGTCTAGCGGTAGGGAGACCCAGTACTTC
TRBJ2-7,.,.,TRBV6-5,CASRVLAESYEQYF,TGTGCCAGCAGGGTATTAGCCGAATCCTACGAGCAGTACTTC
TRBJ2-5,.,.,TRBV15,CATSRDGRVLSETQYF,TGTGCCACCAGCAGGGATGGCAGGGTGCTTTCAGAGACCCAGTACTTC
TRBJ2-7,TRBD1,.,TRBV10-3,CAIEEAGTGSSYEQYF,TGTGCCATCGAAGAGGCAGGGACAGGGTCCTCCTACGAGCAGTACTTC
TRBJ2-1,.,once,TRBV7-2,CASSLAPGPYNEQFF,TGTGCCAGCAGCTTAGCGCCCGGACCCTACAATGAGCAGTTCTTC
TRBJ1-1,TRBD1,.,TRBV6-1,CAVHRGRVTEAFF,TGTGCCGTCCACAGGGGTCGGGTAACTGAAGCTTTCTTT
TRBJ1-1,.,.,TRBV28,CASQGRTEAFF,TGTGCCAGCCAAGGACGCACTGAAGCTTTCTTT
TRBJ1-5,.,.,TRBV7-2,CASSLGISNQPQHF,TGTGCCAGCAGCTTAGGGATTAGCAATCAGCCCCAGCATTTT
TRBJ1-6,TRBD1,.,TRBV28,CASCLRQGNSPLHF,TGTGCCAGCTGCTTACGACAGGGCAATTCACCCCTCCACTTT
TRBJ2-1,.,few,TRBV6-1,CASLQVIPLYNEQFF,TGTGCCAGCCTTCAGGTCATCCCCCTATACAATGAGCAGTTCTTC
TRBJ2-1,.,medium-sized,TRBV19,CASSNWGSYNEQFF,TGTGCCAGTAGTAATTGGGGCTCCTACAATGAGCAGTTCTTC
TRBJ2-4,.,.,TRBV5-6,CASSLQNIQYF,TGTGCCAGCAGCTTACAAAACATTCAGTACTTC
TRBJ1-3,.,.,TRBV7-2,CASSPLARSSGNTIYF,TGTGCCAGCAGCCCTTTGGCCCGGAGCTCTGGAAACACCATATATTTT
TRBJ1-1,TRBD1,once,TRBV5-4,CASSWKTGMNTEAFF,TGTGCCAGCAGCTGGAAGACAGGGATGAACACTGAAGCTTTCTTT
TRBJ2-7,TRBD1,.,TRBV4-1,CASSRTGTDYVQYF,TGCGCCAGCAGCCGCACCGGGACAGACTACGTGCAGTACTTC
TRBJ1-3,.,few,TRBV5-6,CASSSKAVSGNTIYF,TGTGCCAGCAGCTCGAAAGCCGTCTCTGGAAACACCATATATTTT
TRBJ2-3,TRBD2,.,TRBV28,CASSPSSGGLDTQYF,TGTGCCAGCAGCCCTTCTAGCGGGGGGTTAGATACGCAGTATTTT
TRBJ2-3,TRBD2,.,TRBV4-1,CASSLTSSGGTDTQYF,TGCGCCAGCAGCCTTACCTCAAGCGGGGGCACAGATACGCAGTATTTT
TRBJ1-2,.,.,TRBV25-1,CASSELNKVITF,TGTGCCAGCAGTGAATTAAACAAGGTTATCACCTTC
TRBJ1-1,.,.,TRBV29-1,CGGGFSTEAFF,TGCGGAGGAGGGTTCAGCACTGAAGCTTTCTTT
TRBJ2-5,TRBD1,.,TRBV11-1,CASRRGQHQETQYF,TGTGCCAGCAGAAGGGGACAGCATCAAGAGACCCAGTACTTC
TRBJ2-7,TRBD1,.,TRBV5-1,CASSPDRGNEQYF,TGCGCCAGCAGCCCGGACAGGGGAAACGAGCAGTACTTC
TRBJ1-2,TRBD1,.,TRBV7-9,CASTPDRENYGYTF,TGTGCCAGCACCCCGGACAGGGAGAACTATGGCTACACCTTC
TRBJ1-5,.,few,TRBV2,CASSETRGPGNQPQHF,TGTGCCAGCAGTGAAACTCGTGGGCCTGGCAATCAGCCCCAGCATTTT
TRBJ2-3,.,once,TRBV29-1,CSVGEGPPTDTQYF,TGCAGCGTTGGAGAGGGCCCTCCCACAGATACGCAGTATTTT
TRBJ2-2,TRBD1,.,TRBV30,CAWSGGTGNTGELFF,TGTGCCTGGAGTGGAGGGACAGGCAACACCGGGGAGCTGTTTTTT
TRBJ2-3,.,.,TRBV13,CASSIRLVADTQYF,TGTGCCAGCAGCATTAGACTAGTCGCAGATACGCAGTATTTT
TRBJ1-5,TRBD1,.,TRBV6-1,CASREGQGSQPQHF,TGTGCCAGCAGAGAAGGACAGGGGTCTCAGCCCCAGCATTTT
TRBJ2-3,.,.,TRBV30,CAWSVEYGDSTDTQYF,TGTGCCTGGAGTGTGGAGTACGGAGATAGCACAGATACGCAGTATTTT
TRBJ1-5,.,.,TRBV30,CAWSGGHNQPQHF,TGTGCCTGGAGTGGGGGCCATAATCAGCCCCAGCATTTT
TRBJ1-5,TRBD1,.,TRBV9,CASSAGQNSNQPQHF,TGTGCCAGCAGCGCGGGACAGAATAGCAATCAGCCCCAGCATTTT
TRBJ2-5,.,.,TRBV14,CASSQDRVKTQYF,TGTGCCAGCAGCCAAGACCGGGTGAAGACCCAGTACTTC
TRBJ2-1,TRBD1,.,TRBV2,CASSRGTGVRDEQFF,TGTGCCAGCAGCCGAGGGACAGGGGTTCGGGATGAGCAGTTCTTC
TRBJ2-2,TRBD2,.,TRBV2,CASSARASGTGELFF,TGTGCCAGCAGTGCTCGGGCTAGCGGCACCGGGGAGCTGTTTTTT
TRBJ2-5,TRBD1,.,TRBV15,CATSKGQASETQYF,TGTGCCACCAGCAAGGGACAGGCTTCGGAGACCCAGTACTTC
TRBJ1-2,TRBD1,.,TRBV27,CASSSLGQDYGYTF,TGTGCCAGCAGTTCGCTCGGACAGGACTATGGCTACACCTTC
TRBJ2-1,.,.,TRBV19,CASSIWGDEQFF,TGTGCCAGTAGTATCTGGGGGGATGAGCAGTTCTTC
TRBJ2-2,.,.,TRBV7-7,CASSLAAGRGSGELFF,TGTGCCAGCAGCTTAGCGGCAGGGAGAGGTTCCGGGGAGCTGTTTTTT
TRBJ1-1,.,.,TRBV6-5,CASSYQVLMNTEAFF,TGTGCCAGCAGTTACCAGGTACTCATGAACACTGAAGCTTTCTTT
TRBJ1-2,.,.,TRBV4-2,CASSLNQGRKGYTF,TGTGCCAGCAGTCTCAATCAGGGCAGGAAAGGCTACACCTTC